This entry is about one TCR beta chain. Its antigen remains unidentified. This sample is part of a study of regulatory T cells in long-lasting Graves disease. Study-wide results and limits: Persistent-disease Graves' patients showed less TCR diversity than new cases.

Arm-PCR with iRepertoire HTBI primers amplified the CDR3 regions for these TCR beta libraries. In the original analysis: 60 or so TRBV and around 15 TRBJ segments were identified across samples. One entry per CDR3 protein, called by TCRdb with MiXCR from the multiplex PCR reads. The V and J calls follow TCRdb's processing rather than the paper's. This sample carries about 340,000 distinct CDR3 sequences, 20% of them seen once, and the ten largest clones take less than 35%. Time point reported: persistent/refractory GD, antithyroid drugs over 5 years with positive TRAb. Scientists built the TCR library using RNA that was extracted from PBMCs. Graves' disease diagnoses used American Thyroid Association guidelines. The collection involved drawing around 10 milliliters of peripheral blood into EDTA tubes. The ends were cut back, 2 bases at V and 2 bases at J, with 13 bases in the middle. Germline CDR1 LGHNA, CDR2 YSLEER. CDR3 length: 15 residues.

The chain uses TRBV4-3 and TRBJ2-7, with D unresolved. The source material was peripheral blood mononuclear cells (PBMCs), sampled when the disease was refractory, from a patient treated with antithyroid drugs. The source is a female donor with Graves disease. CDR3 sequence reads: CASSQSFPAAYEQYF. CDR3 sequence (DNA): TGCGCCAGCAGCCAATCATTTCCTGCGGCCTACGAGCAGTACTTC.